This is a list of T cell receptor beta chains from one sample in a study of T cell repertoires in cytomegalovirus infection. Via MiXCR, TCRdb re-called the reads, giving one row per CDR3 protein. The table records about 460,000 distinct CDR3 sequences, around 11% of them present only once. Input material: PBMCs. The receptors were gathered from a human donor in good health (CMV status not recorded). Some clones in this sample may be carry-over from other donors' samples. Each CDR3 is given with its conserved first and last residue. A D gene is named only where the DNA matches it firmly. Expanded clones get a size class; other rows say once, few or many, or leave the size out.

d_call | cdr3_length | clone_size | j_call | v_call | cdr3_nt | cdr3_aa
NA | 16 | few | TRBJ2-5 | TRBV6-1 | TGTGCCAGCAGTGAACTGGGACGCTCGAGGGAGGAGACCCAGTACTTC | CASSELGRSREETQYF
NA | 14 | many | TRBJ2-3 | TRBV19 | TGTGCCAGTAGTATAACCCGTGACACAGATACGCAGTATTTT | CASSITRDTDTQYF
NA | 14 | many | TRBJ1-2 | TRBV7-9 | TGTGCCAGCAGCTTAGACGCACCTTCGGGGGGCTACACCTTC | CASSLDAPSGGYTF
TRBD1 | 14 | few | TRBJ1-2 | TRBV29-1 | TGCAGCGCCGCAGGGGGGATAACTAACTATGGCTACACCTTC | CSAAGGITNYGYTF
NA | 17 | many | TRBJ1-6 | TRBV28 | TGTGCCAGCAGTCCCTGGGACAATATCTCCTATAATTCACCCCTCCACTTT | CASSPWDNISYNSPLHF
TRBD1 | 14 | NA | TRBJ2-7 | TRBV5-4 | TGTGCCAGCAGCGGGGGACAGCGTTCCTACGAGCAGTACTTC | CASSGGQRSYEQYF
NA | 16 | many | TRBJ1-5 | TRBV12-5 | TGTGCTAGTGGTTTGGGGGCCTGGAGGGGCAATCAGCCCCAGCATTTT | CASGLGAWRGNQPQHF
TRBD1 | 15 | few | TRBJ2-7 | TRBV2 | TGTGCCAGCACCCCGCGACAGGGGGCCTTTTCCGAGCAGTACTTC | CASTPRQGAFSEQYF
NA | 12 | NA | TRBJ2-3 | TRBV6-5 | TGTGCCAGCAGTTACTCATGGGATACGCAGTATTTT | CASSYSWDTQYF
NA | 13 | many | TRBJ2-7 | TRBV5-1 | TGCGCCAGCAGCTTGGCCGGACGCATCGAGCAGTACTTC | CASSLAGRIEQYF
TRBD1 | 16 | few | TRBJ1-3 | TRBV9 | TGTGCCAGCAGCGCCCGGGGGGACAGCTCTGGAAACACCATATATTTT | CASSARGDSSGNTIYF
NA | 13 | NA | TRBJ1-2 | TRBV29-1 | TGCAGCGTTGTGGGCAGGGGAAACTATGGCTACACCTTC | CSVVGRGNYGYTF
TRBD1 | 13 | NA | TRBJ1-2 | TRBV7-3 | TGTGCCAGCAGCCACGGGACAGGTGGGGGCTACACCTTC | CASSHGTGGGYTF
NA | 14 | many | TRBJ2-7 | TRBV28 | TGTGCCAGCAGCCTGGGGGCCCCTAGCTACGAGCAGTACTTC | CASSLGAPSYEQYF
NA | 11 | few | TRBJ2-5 | TRBV12-3/TRBV12-4 | TGTGCCAGCAGTGATGGCCGGGACATGTACTTC | CASSDGRDMYF
NA | 14 | few | TRBJ2-2 | TRBV5-5 | TGTGCCAGCAGCATGACAGATTACACCGGGGAGCTGTTTTTT | CASSMTDYTGELFF
NA | 16 | few | TRBJ1-6 | TRBV14 | TGTGCCAGCAGCCAAGAATTTCGCTTGGGGGTATCACCCCTCCACTTT | CASSQEFRLGVSPLHF
TRBD1 | 14 | many | TRBJ1-3 | TRBV19 | TGTGCCAGCAAGACAGGGGTGACTGGAAACACCATATATTTT | CASKTGVTGNTIYF
TRBD2 | 16 | few | TRBJ2-1 | TRBV19 | TGTGCCAGTAGTATAAATTGGGAGGGATCCTACAATGAGCAGTTCTTC | CASSINWEGSYNEQFF
NA | 13 | few | TRBJ2-5 | TRBV11-2 | TGTGCCAGCAGCTTAGGCCTCCAACGACCCCAGTACTTC | CASSLGLQRPQYF
NA | 14 | NA | TRBJ2-6 | TRBV28 | TGTGCCAGCCTTACTTACTCTGGGGCCGACGTCCTGACTTTC | CASLTYSGADVLTF
NA | 13 | few | TRBJ1-1 | TRBV13 | TGTGCCAGCAGCTCCGACGAGAACACTGAAGCTTTCTTT | CASSSDENTEAFF